This entry is about one T cell receptor beta chain. Its matching antigen is unknown. V lost 0 bases and J lost 1, with 8 bases in between. CDR1 and CDR2 (germline): SGHRS, YFSETQ. The CDR3 runs to 15 residues. This specimen comes from a study of beta chain features in type 1 diabetes. Sorted cells reached over 95% purity in every population. Study-level points and caveats: Among patients with Type 1 diabetes, TCRB CDR3s were moderately but significantly shorter in every one of the four CD4+ subsets.

Reverse transcribing all isolated RNA meant expressed TCRB transcripts were sequenced. Measured with immunoSEQ multiplex PCR; TCRdb has only the in-frame clones, and not every one. There are under 300,000 clones in the sample; roughly 16% occur only once, and approximately 0.081% lies in the top ten. The clonotype originates from a young man with type 1 diabetes. The source material was naive CD4+ T cells from blood. The chain couples TRBV5-1 to TRBJ2-1, with D maybe TRBD2 (5 bases). CDR3 nucleotides: TGCGCCAGCAGCTTGGGAGGGCCTTCCTACAATGAGCAGTTCTTC. Translating it yields CASSLGGPSYNEQFF.